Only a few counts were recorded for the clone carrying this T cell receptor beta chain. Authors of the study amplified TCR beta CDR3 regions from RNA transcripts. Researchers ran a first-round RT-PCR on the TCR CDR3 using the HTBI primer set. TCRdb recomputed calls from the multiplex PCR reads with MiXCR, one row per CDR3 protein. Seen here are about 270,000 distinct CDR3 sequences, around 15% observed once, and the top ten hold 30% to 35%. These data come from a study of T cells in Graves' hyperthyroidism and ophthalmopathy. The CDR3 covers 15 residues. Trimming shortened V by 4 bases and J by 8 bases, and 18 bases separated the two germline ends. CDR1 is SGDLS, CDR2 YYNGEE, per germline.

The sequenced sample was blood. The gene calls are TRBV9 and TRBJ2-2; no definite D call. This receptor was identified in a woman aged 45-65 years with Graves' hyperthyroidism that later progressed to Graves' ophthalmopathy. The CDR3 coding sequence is TGTGCCAGCAGCCCAAGAATCTTGTTTGAGGGGGAGCTGTTTTTT. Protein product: CASSPRILFEGELFF.